The present T cell receptor (beta chain) was sequenced within a study of early T cells in non-severe SARS-CoV-2 infection. The study's findings and limits: Anti-spike CD8 specificities were favored by VDJdb matching, whose results missed private and CD4 specificities.

Tagging with unique molecular identifiers was applied to individual cDNA molecules. TCRdb redid the calling of the 5' RACE reads with MiXCR, one entry per CDR3 protein. The sample has tens of thousands of distinct CDR3 sequences; just over 20% are singletons. With regard to this clonotype: Its antigen is not known.

This CDR3 spans 14 amino acids. Per germline, CDR1 MNHEY and CDR2 SVGEGT. Trimming removed 7 bases at V and 4 bases at J, with 14 bases between. The chain combines TRBV6-2 or TRBV6-3 with TRBJ1-3; TRBD1 might be the D (5 bases). Sample: whole blood, taken at baseline. The sequence came from an adult who was a healthcare worker with PCR-confirmed SARS-CoV-2 infection or an uninfected control (not recorded which). The CDR3 loop is CASTTWGSGNTIYF. The CDR3, as DNA: TGTGCCAGCACTACTTGGGGGAGCGGAAACACCATATATTTT.